This entry concerns a single T cell receptor (beta chain). Treatment meaning: oral pan-JAK inhibitor, 5-10 mg twice daily. The length of the CDR3 is 14 residues. CDR1 and CDR2 from the germline V gene are SNHLY and FYNNEI. Trimming shortened V by 5 bases and J by 5 bases, and 12 bases separated the two germline ends. This record comes from a study of CD8+ T cells in alopecia areata. Reverse transcribed after extraction, RNA yielded cDNA as the sequencing template. Using immunoSEQ multiplex PCR, the repertoire was profiled, and TCRdb retains in-frame clones only, with some absent. The sample consists of 200,000 or so clones, around 43% of them appearing once.

This chain joins TRBV2 and TRBJ2-2; D might be TRBD2 (6 bases). This receptor was identified in a human donor with alopecia areata. Here the sequenced sample was CD4+ T cells sorted from blood, taken at approximately week 36, from a patient treated with tofacitinib. CDR3: CASSSRAGTGELFF. The CDR3 DNA sequence: TGTGCCAGCAGTTCACGGGCGGGGACCGGGGAGCTGTTTTTT. The full variable domain, completed using reference TRBV2 and TRBJ2-2, is EPEVTQTPSHQVTQMGQEVILRCVPISNHLYFYWYRQILGQKVEFLVSFYNNEISEKSEIFDDQFSVERPDGSNFTLKIRSTKLEDSAMYFCASSSRAGTGELFFGEGSRLTVL.